The clone carrying this T cell receptor beta chain showed up just a few times. Its antigen is still unknown. This sample is drawn from a study of cytomegalovirus exposure and HLA in healthy donors. For the study at large: Unique TCR beta sequences numbering 120 million or so came from about 179 million T cells in an earlier analysis. Whole-study results and caveats: V- and J-gene trimming in TCR beta was tied to a missense DCLRE1C variant by an analysis performed later. Earlier analysis looked at TCR beta V segments, and most were productive about 90% or about 30% of the time. Cytomegalovirus association was assigned to more than 150 TCR beta chains.

Germline values: CDR1 LNHDA, CDR2 SQIVND (reference sequence). The length of the CDR3 is 15 residues. V was clipped by 4 bases and J by 4 bases, with 14 bases between them. A multiplex PCR was run with 60 Vbeta primers and 13 Jbeta primers. TCRdb's table, derived via immunoSEQ multiplex PCR, lists solely in-frame clones and lacks some. This table has about 140,000 clones, 60% to 85% appearing once. This TCR was recovered from a male donor in good health and CMV-seropositive. The chain couples TRBV19 to TRBJ1-3; D might be TRBD1 (5 bases). Sequencing used PBMCs. The CDR3 protein is CASSTSQGVGNTIYF. Written as DNA, the CDR3 is TGTGCCAGTAGTACCTCCCAGGGCGTGGGAAACACCATATATTTT. Full variable domain (missing parts from reference TRBV19 and TRBJ1-3): DGGITQSPKYLFRKEGQNVTLSCEQNLNHDAMYWYRQDPGQGLRLIYYSQIVNDFQKGDIAEGYSVSREKKESFPLTVTSAQKNPTAFYLCASSTSQGVGNTIYFGEGSWLTVV.